The 14 T cell receptor beta chains listed next were all sequenced from one sample in a study of blood T cell repertoires in COVID-19. Measured with immunoSEQ multiplex PCR; TCRdb has only the in-frame clones, and not every one. The table lists around 180,000 clones, roughly nine tenths of them singletons. The sequencing sample was made of peripheral blood. The receptor source for this set is a man aged 65 to 79 with active or convalescent COVID-19.

CDR3 coding DNA: TGTGCCACAATTTCGACTAGCGGGGGAGTTTTGACCGGGGAGCTGTTTTTT. Protein sequence: CATISTSGGVLTGELFF. This rearrangement joins TRBV28 to TRBJ2-2, with TRBD2 matching 12 bases. J lost 5 bases, V lost 10 bases, and 14 bases had no gene match. CDR1 MDHEN and CDR2 SYDVKM come from the germline V gene. The CDR3 contains 17 residues.

This chain uses TRBV28 with TRBJ2-7; D remains ambiguous. Deletions cut 5 bases from V and 2 bases from J, with 4 bases between. The germline CDR1 and CDR2 sequences are MDHEN and SYDVKM. The CDR3 covers 11 residues. The CDR3, as DNA: TGTGCCAGCAGTAATACCTACGAGCAGTACTTC. Translation: CASSNTYEQYF.

The chain is built from TRBV19 and TRBJ2-2; D gene unclear. The CDR3 sequence is 15 residues long. V gave up 5 bases and J gave up 0 bases, with 10 bases separating them. Per germline, CDR1 LNHDA and CDR2 SQIVND (reference sequence). CDR3 loop: CASSQISPNTGELFF. The CDR3 bases are TGTGCCAGTAGTCAGATAAGTCCGAACACCGGGGAGCTGTTTTTT. The whole variable domain, filled in from reference TRBV19 and TRBJ2-2, reads DGGITQSPKYLFRKEGQNVTLSCEQNLNHDAMYWYRQDPGQGLRLIYYSQIVNDFQKGDIAEGYSVSREKKESFPLTVTSAQKNPTAFYLCASSQISPNTGELFFGEGSRLTVL.

V usage is TRBV18 and J usage is TRBJ2-3; TRBD2 matches 9 bases. Germline CDR1 reads KGHSH; CDR2 reads LQKENI. This CDR3 spans 15 amino acids. V shed 2 bases, J shed 4 bases, and the junction held 4 bases outside the gene matches. The CDR3: CASSPSAGGSDTQYF. CDR3 nucleotide sequence: TGTGCCAGCTCACCATCAGCGGGGGGCTCAGATACGCAGTATTTT.

CDR3 region: CASSLGEGRQETQYF. The CDR3 DNA follows: TGTGCCAGCAGCTTAGGGGAGGGCAGGCAAGAGACCCAGTACTTC. V gene TRBV11-3 combines with J gene TRBJ2-5; 7 positions match TRBD2. CDR3 size: 15 residues. Trimming cost V 1 base and J 2 bases; bases outside gene matches: 4. The germline CDR1 and CDR2 sequences are SGHNT and YENEEA.

J is TRBJ2-5 and V is TRBV6-5; the match to TRBD2 covers 11 bases. This CDR3 is 15 amino acids long. In germline, CDR1 is MNHEY, CDR2 SVGAGI. Trimming at V came to 7 bases and at J to 1 base, leaving 5 bases not matched to a gene. CDR3 region: CASTGLAGIQETQYF. Written as DNA, the CDR3 is TGTGCCAGCACCGGACTAGCGGGTATCCAAGAGACCCAGTACTTC.

The CDR3 nucleotides read TGTGCCAGCAGCTTTTACAGGGGGCGCGGTATCACCGGGGAGCTGTTTTTT. It codes for CASSFYRGRGITGELFF. The J gene is TRBJ2-2, the V gene TRBV7-9, with 9 bases matching TRBD1. This CDR3 contains 17 residues. Germline assignment: CDR1 SEHNR and CDR2 FQNEAQ (reference sequence). J gave up 4 bases and V 3 bases, and 9 bases lay outside the gene matches.

This chain uses TRBV6-6 with TRBJ2-2; 8 nucleotides agree with TRBD2. V shed 5 bases, J shed 6 bases, and the junction held 11 bases outside the gene matches. CDR3 length: 16 residues. From germline, CDR1 is MNHNY and CDR2 SVGAGI (reference sequence). CDR3 sequence reads: CASSHATGTSSGELFF. DNA for the CDR3: TGTGCCAGCAGTCATGCAACCGGGACTAGTTCCGGGGAGCTGTTTTTT.

This clone turned up a few times. This CDR3 is CASALGATPYHTQYF. The CDR3 nucleotides are TGTGCTAGTGCCCTGGGGGCTACTCCCTACCATACGCAGTATTTT. This rearrangement joins TRBV12-5 to TRBJ2-3, with D perhaps TRBD1 (6 bases). Germline V lookup: CDR1 LGHNT, CDR2 FRNRAP. The CDR3 runs to 15 residues. Between the trimmed V and J ends, which lost 7 bases and 7 bases, there was a span of 21 bases.

V gene TRBV18 combines with J gene TRBJ1-4; D is perhaps TRBD1 (5 bases). The CDR3 sequence is 16 residues long. Between the trimmed V and J ends, which lost 1 base and 3 bases, there was a span of 12 bases. Germline CDR1 is KGHSH and CDR2 is LQKENI. CDR3 region: CASSPRSGGANEKLFF. The CDR3 nucleotides are TGTGCCAGCTCACCACGGTCGGGGGGAGCTAATGAAAAACTGTTTTTT.

The chain combines TRBV27 with TRBJ1-6; weak D call: TRBD1 (6 bases). Germline lookup yields CDR1 MNHEY and CDR2 SMNVEV (reference sequence). The CDR3 covers 19 residues. Trimming shortened V by 7 bases and J by 6 bases, and 28 bases separated the two germline ends. The CDR3 loop is CASKGRTVGLWYPNSPLHF. The CDR3 DNA reads as TGTGCCAGCAAAGGACGGACAGTAGGATTGTGGTACCCTAATTCACCCCTCCACTTT.

This sequence joins TRBV5-5 and TRBJ2-7, with D possibly matching TRBD1 (5 bases). Trimming shortened V by 3 bases and J by 2 bases, and 12 bases separated the two germline ends. CDR1 is SGHKS, CDR2 YYEKEE, per germline (reference sequence). CDR3 length equals 14 residues. The CDR3, as DNA: TGTGCCAGCAGCTCTCAGGCAGGGCCCTACGAGCAGTACTTC. Translated, it gives CASSSQAGPYEQYF.

The rearrangement links TRBV28 to TRBJ2-2; no firm D call. The germline V gene encodes CDR1 MDHEN and CDR2 SYDVKM. V lost 2 bases and J lost 6, with 7 bases in between. The length of the CDR3 is 13 residues. CDR3 protein: CASSLSASGELFF. CDR3 nucleotides: TGTGCCAGCAGTTTAAGTGCGTCCGGGGAGCTGTTTTTT.

The chain is built from TRBV7-9 and TRBJ2-5; 12 positions agree with TRBD2. Losses at the gene ends were 5 bases for V and 5 bases for J; bases not matched to a gene: 6. Germline V gene sequence: CDR1 SEHNR, CDR2 FQNEAQ (reference sequence). The CDR3 runs to 15 residues. The CDR3 spells CASSLTSGRHETQYF. The DNA of the CDR3 is TGTGCCAGCAGCCTTACTAGCGGGAGGCATGAGACCCAGTACTTC.